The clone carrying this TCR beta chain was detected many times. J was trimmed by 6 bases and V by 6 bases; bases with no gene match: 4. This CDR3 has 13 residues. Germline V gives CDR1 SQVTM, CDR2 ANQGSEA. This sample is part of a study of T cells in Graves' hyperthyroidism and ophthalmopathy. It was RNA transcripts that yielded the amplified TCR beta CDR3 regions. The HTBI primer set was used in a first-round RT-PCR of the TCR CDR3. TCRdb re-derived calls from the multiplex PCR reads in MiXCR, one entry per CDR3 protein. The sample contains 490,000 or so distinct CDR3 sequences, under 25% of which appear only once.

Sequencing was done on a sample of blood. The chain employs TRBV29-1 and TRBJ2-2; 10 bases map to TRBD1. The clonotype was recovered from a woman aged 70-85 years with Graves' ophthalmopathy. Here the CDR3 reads CSVTGGNAGELFF. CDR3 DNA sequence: TGCAGCGTGACAGGGGGCAACGCCGGGGAGCTGTTTTTT.